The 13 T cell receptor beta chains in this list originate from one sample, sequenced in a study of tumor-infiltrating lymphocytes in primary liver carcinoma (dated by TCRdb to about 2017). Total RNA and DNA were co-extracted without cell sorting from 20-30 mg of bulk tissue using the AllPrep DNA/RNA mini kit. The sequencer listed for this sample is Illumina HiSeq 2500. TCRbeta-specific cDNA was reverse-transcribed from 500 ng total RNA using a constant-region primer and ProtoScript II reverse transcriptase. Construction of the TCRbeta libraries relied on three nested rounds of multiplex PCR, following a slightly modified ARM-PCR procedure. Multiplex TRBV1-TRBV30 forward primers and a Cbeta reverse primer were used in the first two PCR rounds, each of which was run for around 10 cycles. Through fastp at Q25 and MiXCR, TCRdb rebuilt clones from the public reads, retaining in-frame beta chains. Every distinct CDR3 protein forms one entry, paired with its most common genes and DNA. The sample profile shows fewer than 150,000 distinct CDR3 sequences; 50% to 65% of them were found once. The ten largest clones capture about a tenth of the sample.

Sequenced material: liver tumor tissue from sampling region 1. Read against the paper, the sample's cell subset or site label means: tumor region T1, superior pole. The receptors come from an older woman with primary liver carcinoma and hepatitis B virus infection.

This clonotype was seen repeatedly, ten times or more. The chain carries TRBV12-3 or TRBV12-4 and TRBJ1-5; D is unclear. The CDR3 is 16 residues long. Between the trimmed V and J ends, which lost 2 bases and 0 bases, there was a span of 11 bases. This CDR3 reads CASSLRLGHSNQPQHF. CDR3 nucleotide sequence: TGTGCCAGCAGTTTAAGACTGGGTCATAGCAATCAGCCCCAGCATTTT.

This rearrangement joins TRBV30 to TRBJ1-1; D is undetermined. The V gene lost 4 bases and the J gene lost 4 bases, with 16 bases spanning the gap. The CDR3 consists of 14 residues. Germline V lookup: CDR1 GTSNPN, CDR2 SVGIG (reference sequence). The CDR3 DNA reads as TGTGCCTGGAACCTCCAAGGAGATGGCACTGAAGCTTTCTTT. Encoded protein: CAWNLQGDGTEAFF.

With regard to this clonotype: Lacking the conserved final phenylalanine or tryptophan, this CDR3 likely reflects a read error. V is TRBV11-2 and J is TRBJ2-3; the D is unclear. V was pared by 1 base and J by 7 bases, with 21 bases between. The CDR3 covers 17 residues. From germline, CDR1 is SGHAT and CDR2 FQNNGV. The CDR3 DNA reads TGTGCCAGCAGCTTAGGGGTACTAACGTACACGTCATATACGCAGTATCAT. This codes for CASSLGVLTYTSYTQYH.

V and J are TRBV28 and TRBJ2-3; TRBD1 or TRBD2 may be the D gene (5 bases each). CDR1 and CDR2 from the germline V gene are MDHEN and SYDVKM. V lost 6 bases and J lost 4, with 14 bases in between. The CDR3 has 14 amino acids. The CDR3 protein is CASSPGAPPDTQYF. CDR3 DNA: TGTGCCAGCAGCCCCGGGGCCCCTCCAGATACGCAGTATTTT.

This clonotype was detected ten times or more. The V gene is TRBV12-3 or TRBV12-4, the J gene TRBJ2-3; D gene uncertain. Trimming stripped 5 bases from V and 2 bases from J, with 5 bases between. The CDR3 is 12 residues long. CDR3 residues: CASSIDTDTQYF. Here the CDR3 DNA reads TGTGCCAGCAGTATCGACACAGATACGCAGTATTTT.

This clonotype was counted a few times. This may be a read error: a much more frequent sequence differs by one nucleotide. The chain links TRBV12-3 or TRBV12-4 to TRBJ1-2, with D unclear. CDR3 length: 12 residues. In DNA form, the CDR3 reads TGTGTCAGCAGCCGGGAGAGGTATGGCTACACCTTC. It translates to CVSSRERYGYTF.

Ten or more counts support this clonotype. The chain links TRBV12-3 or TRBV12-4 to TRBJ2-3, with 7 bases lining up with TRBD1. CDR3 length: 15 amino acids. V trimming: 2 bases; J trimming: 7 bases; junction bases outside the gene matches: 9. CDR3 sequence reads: CASSLRGQGVYTQYF. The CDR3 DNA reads TGTGCCAGCAGTTTAAGGGGGCAGGGGGTGTATACGCAGTATTTT.

CDR3 nucleotide sequence: TGTGCCAGTAGCTTCCGCCTTAGGACAGACAACACCGGGGAGCTGTTTTTT. Its protein is CASSFRLRTDNTGELFF. J is TRBJ2-2 and V is TRBV19; TRBD1 is a possible D gene (6 bases). Germline CDR1 reads LNHDA; CDR2 reads SQIVND (reference sequence). CDR3 size: 17 residues. Trimming stripped 6 bases from V and 2 bases from J, with 19 bases between. Using reference TRBV19 and TRBJ2-2 for the parts outside the CDR3, the full variable domain is DGGITQSPKYLFRKEGQNVTLSCEQNLNHDAMYWYRQDPGQGLRLIYYSQIVNDFQKGDIAEGYSVSREKKESFPLTVTSAQKNPTAFYLCASSFRLRTDNTGELFFGEGSRLTVL.

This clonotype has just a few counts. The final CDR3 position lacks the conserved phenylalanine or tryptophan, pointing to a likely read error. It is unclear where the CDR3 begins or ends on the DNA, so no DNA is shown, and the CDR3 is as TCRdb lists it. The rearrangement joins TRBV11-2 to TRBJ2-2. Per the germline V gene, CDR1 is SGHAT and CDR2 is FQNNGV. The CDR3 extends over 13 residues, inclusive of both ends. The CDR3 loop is CARSLDRTGELVS.

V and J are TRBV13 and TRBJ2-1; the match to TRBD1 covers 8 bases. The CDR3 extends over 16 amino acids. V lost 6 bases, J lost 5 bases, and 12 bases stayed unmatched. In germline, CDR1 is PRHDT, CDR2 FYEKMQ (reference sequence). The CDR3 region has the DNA TGTGCCAGCAGAGGTGAATGGACAGGGCTGAACAATGAGCAGTTCTTC. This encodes CASRGEWTGLNNEQFF.

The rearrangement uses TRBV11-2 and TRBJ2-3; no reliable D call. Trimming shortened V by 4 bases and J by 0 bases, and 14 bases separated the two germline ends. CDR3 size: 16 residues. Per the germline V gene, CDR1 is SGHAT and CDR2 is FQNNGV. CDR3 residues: CASSSDDRISTDTQYF. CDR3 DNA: TGTGCCAGCAGCTCAGATGACCGGATTAGCACAGATACGCAGTATTTT.

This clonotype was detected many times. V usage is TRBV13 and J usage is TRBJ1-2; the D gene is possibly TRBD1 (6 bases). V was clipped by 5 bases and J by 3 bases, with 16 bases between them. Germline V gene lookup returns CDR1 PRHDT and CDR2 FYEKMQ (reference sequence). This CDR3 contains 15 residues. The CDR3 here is CASSPGDKPYYGYTF. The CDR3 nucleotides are TGTGCCAGCAGCCCAGGGGACAAACCTTACTATGGCTACACCTTC.

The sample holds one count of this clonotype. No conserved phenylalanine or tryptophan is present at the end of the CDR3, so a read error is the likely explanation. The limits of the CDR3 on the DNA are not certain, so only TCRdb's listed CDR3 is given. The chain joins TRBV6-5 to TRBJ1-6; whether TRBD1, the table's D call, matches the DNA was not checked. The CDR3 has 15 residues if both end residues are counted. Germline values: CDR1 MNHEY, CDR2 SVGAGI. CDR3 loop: CASSLTGTGNSPLRV.